The 30 T cell receptor beta chains presented below share a single source sample, sequenced in a study of technical replicates of blood from a handful of donors. Produced via immunoSEQ multiplex PCR; TCRdb's table is partial and in-frame only. The repertoire holds some 80,000 clones, with about 91% as singletons. Input material: T cells isolated from PBMCs. Every receptor here comes from a human donor in good health.

Note on this clone: Mismatch with germline at one junction end may stem from a read error. V is TRBV7-9 and J is TRBJ1-5, with D perhaps matching TRBD1 (5 bases). This CDR3 region has 14 residues. Germline V gene sequence: CDR1 SEHNR, CDR2 FQNEAQ (reference sequence). CDR3 bases: TGTGCCAGCAGCTTCACCGACAGCAATCAGTCCCAGCATTTT. Translated, it gives CASSFTDSNQSQHF.

This clone was detected only once. V gene TRBV5-6 combines with J gene TRBJ2-1; 8 nucleotides agree with TRBD2. Germline values: CDR1 SGHDT, CDR2 YYEEEE. Trimming at V came to 3 bases and at J to 6 bases, leaving 14 bases not matched to a gene. This CDR3 has 17 amino acids. The CDR3: CASSWEGTRKIPNEQFF. CDR3 DNA: TGTGCCAGCAGCTGGGAGGGGACTAGGAAAATACCCAATGAGCAGTTCTTC.

J is TRBJ1-1 and V is TRBV27, with 10 bases fitting TRBD1. Trimming at V came to 6 bases and at J to 1 base, leaving 2 bases not matched to a gene. Per germline, CDR1 MNHEY and CDR2 SMNVEV (reference sequence). CDR3 length: 14 residues. The CDR3 sequence is CASSRDRGNTEAFF. The CDR3 DNA sequence: TGTGCCAGCAGCCGGGACAGGGGGAACACTGAAGCTTTCTTT.

This clone appeared a few times. The rearrangement uses TRBV5-4 and TRBJ2-7; D not certain. CDR1 is SGHNT and CDR2 is YYREEE in the germline V gene (reference sequence). The CDR3 runs 14 residues. Trimming pared 1 base from V and 3 bases from J, leaving 11 bases between. CDR3 sequence (DNA): TGTGCCAGCAGCTTGCAGGCTGTCTACTACGAGCAGTACTTC. Amino acid sequence: CASSLQAVYYEQYF.

This clone came up once. The chain employs TRBV5-1 and TRBJ2-1; TRBD2 aligns across 12 bases. CDR3 length equals 14 residues. Germline trimming cut 4 bases from V and 10 bases from J; bases unmatched to any gene: 6. The germline V gene encodes CDR1 SGHRS and CDR2 YFSETQ. CDR3 nucleotides: TGCGCCAGCAGCCTGACTAGCGGGAGCCGGGAGCAGTTCTTC. This gives the protein CASSLTSGSREQFF.

The chain has TRBV5-4 and TRBJ2-3; 7 nucleotides align to TRBD2. The germline CDR1 and CDR2 sequences are SGHNT and YYREEE (reference sequence). The CDR3 is made up of 15 amino acids. Trimming took 0 bases from V and 2 from J; bases not matched to a gene: 3. In nucleotides, the CDR3 is TGTGCCAGCAGCTTGGCGACTAGCTACACAGATACGCAGTATTTT. Translated, it gives CASSLATSYTDTQYF.

The rearrangement joins TRBV30 to TRBJ2-1; D is undetermined. Trimming stripped 2 bases from V and 4 bases from J, with 3 bases between. This CDR3 is built from 11 residues. Germline CDR1 reads GTSNPN; CDR2 reads SVGIG (reference sequence). CDR3 in DNA: TGTGCCTGGAGTCCATACAATGAGCAGTTCTTC. Its protein product is CAWSPYNEQFF.

This clone was observed a single time. The chain employs TRBV27 and TRBJ1-1; D is undetermined. V was pared by 2 bases and J by 5 bases, with 12 bases between. The CDR3 is 14 amino acids. Germline loops: CDR1 MNHEY, CDR2 SMNVEV (reference sequence). The CDR3 region has the DNA TGTGCCAGCAGTTTAGGCAGGTCTTTAACTGAAGCTTTCTTT. Translation: CASSLGRSLTEAFF.

This chain joins TRBV7-3 and TRBJ1-1; 11 bases align to TRBD1. V lost 4 bases, J lost 12 bases, and 7 bases stayed unmatched. The CDR3 extends over 13 amino acids. The V gene's germline CDR1 is SGHTA and CDR2 FQGTGA. DNA of the CDR3: TGTGCCAGCAGCTCGGGACAGGGGGGATTGACTTTCTTT. Translated: CASSSGQGGLTFF. Supplemented by reference TRBV7-3 and TRBJ1-1, the full variable domain reads GAGVSQTPSNKVTEKGKYVELRCDPISGHTALYWYRQSLGQGPEFLIYFQGTGAADDSGLPNDRFFAVRPEGSVSTLKIQRTERGDSAVYLCASSSGQGGLTFFGQGTRLTVV.

The chain is built from TRBV9 and TRBJ1-3; 7 bases are a match to TRBD1. Per germline, CDR1 SGDLS and CDR2 YYNGEE. The J segment lost 3 bases and the V segment lost 0 bases, leaving 0 bases of the junction unmatched. The CDR3 covers 14 residues. The CDR3 here is CASSVGQGGNTIYF. CDR3 DNA: TGTGCCAGCAGCGTAGGACAGGGTGGAAACACCATATATTTT.

The CDR3 bases are TGTGCCAGCAGCCAAGATAGGGGCCTAGAGACCCAGTACTTC. It translates to CASSQDRGLETQYF. This chain connects TRBV4-2 to TRBJ2-5, with D possibly matching TRBD1 (5 bases). Germline V gives CDR1 LGHNA, CDR2 YNFKEQ. The V gene lost 0 bases and the J gene lost 4 bases, with 9 bases spanning the gap. The CDR3 covers 14 residues.

V usage is TRBV19 and J usage is TRBJ2-7, with a tentative D call TRBD1 (5 bases). Germline values: CDR1 LNHDA, CDR2 SQIVND (reference sequence). V was trimmed by 1 base and J by 1 base, leaving 8 bases between them. The CDR3 length is 14 residues. For the CDR3, the DNA is TGTGCCAGTAGTATAGCAACAGGATCCTACGAGCAGTACTTC. Translating gives CASSIATGSYEQYF.

The chain recombines TRBV4-3 with TRBJ1-3, with 10 positions matching TRBD1. The CDR3 is made up of 16 amino acids. Germline CDR1 reads LGHNA; CDR2 reads YSLEER. V lost 2 bases and J lost 2; bases outside the gene matches: 3. CDR3 sequence reads: CASSQFGTGAGNTIYF. DNA for the CDR3: TGCGCCAGCAGCCAATTTGGGACAGGGGCTGGAAACACCATATATTTT.

The chain is built from TRBV5-5 and TRBJ1-5; D uncertain. The ends were cut back, 4 bases at V and 0 bases at J, with 17 bases in the middle. From germline, CDR1 is SGHKS and CDR2 YYEKEE (reference sequence). The CDR3 length is 17 residues. CDR3 protein: CASSLRVGIYSNQPQHF. CDR3 nucleotides: TGTGCCAGCAGCCTGCGGGTAGGAATTTATAGCAATCAGCCCCAGCATTTT. Full variable domain (remainder filled in from reference TRBV5-5 and TRBJ1-5): DAGVTQSPTHLIKTRGQQVTLRCSPISGHKSVSWYQQVLGQGPQFIFQYYEKEERGRGNFPDRFSARQFPNYSSELNVNALLLGDSALYLCASSLRVGIYSNQPQHFGDGTRLSIL.

The chain has TRBV28 and TRBJ2-5; 7 bases match TRBD2. Per germline, CDR1 MDHEN and CDR2 SYDVKM. V was clipped by 6 bases and J by 6 bases; unmatched bases: 7. This CDR3 is 13 amino acids long. The chain's CDR3 is CASRTTSPKTQYF. The DNA for the CDR3 is TGTGCCAGCAGGACGACTAGCCCCAAGACCCAGTACTTC.

The genes are TRBV27 and TRBJ1-2; the D is unclear. Trimming took 10 bases from V and 3 from J, leaving 9 bases between them. CDR3 length: 11 amino acids. Looked up from germline, CDR1 is MNHEY and CDR2 is SMNVEV (reference sequence). CDR3 nucleotides: TGTGCCACATTCTATTACTATGGCTACACCTTC. The encoded protein is CATFYYYGYTF.

This clone was observed a few times. This chain connects TRBV27 to TRBJ1-1, with 9 bases fitting TRBD1. The CDR3 runs 13 residues. Per the germline V gene, CDR1 is MNHEY and CDR2 is SMNVEV (reference sequence). V shed 7 bases and J 10 bases; nucleotides not matched to a gene: 10. CDR3 DNA sequence: TGTGCCAGCAATTCCATGACAGGGGGGCCAGCTTTCTTT. Encoded protein: CASNSMTGGPAFF.

J is TRBJ2-3 and V is TRBV25-1; TRBD2 matches at 10 bases. This CDR3 spans 15 amino acids. With V trimmed by 3 bases and J by 5 bases, 5 bases remained unmatched. CDR1 MGHDK and CDR2 SYGVNS come from the germline V gene. The CDR3 loop is CASSEEASGRDTQYF. CDR3 in DNA: TGTGCCAGCAGTGAGGAAGCTAGCGGGAGAGATACGCAGTATTTT.

This clone was seen just once. The chain links TRBV9 to TRBJ2-2; D possibly corresponds to TRBD1 (7 bases). Germline V gene data show CDR1 as SGDLS and CDR2 as YYNGEE. The V and J ends lost 3 bases and 0 bases respectively, with 12 bases between them. The CDR3 covers 16 residues. In nucleotides, the CDR3 is TGTGCCAGCAGCGGGGGGGACAGCGCGAACACCGGGGAGCTGTTTTTT. It yields the protein CASSGGDSANTGELFF.

The chain is built from TRBV19 and TRBJ1-4; possibly TRBD1 for D (5 bases). V was clipped by 3 bases and J by 4 bases, with 9 bases between them. This CDR3 comprises 14 residues. Germline lookup yields CDR1 LNHDA and CDR2 SQIVND (reference sequence). CDR3: CASSINRYNEKLFF. CDR3 nucleotides: TGTGCCAGTAGTATTAACAGGTATAATGAAAAACTGTTTTTT.

This chain uses TRBV25-1 with TRBJ2-5, with D possibly TRBD1 on 5 matching bases. Trimming removed 3 bases at V and 4 bases at J, with 21 bases between. This CDR3 comprises 17 residues. The germline V gene has CDR1 MGHDK and CDR2 SYGVNS. CDR3 region: CASSDKLDTYSGETQYF. The CDR3 nucleotides are TGTGCCAGCAGTGATAAACTGGACACCTATTCGGGAGAGACCCAGTACTTC.

The V and J genes are TRBV28 and TRBJ2-7, with 7 bases matching TRBD1. Unmatched junction bases numbered 9, after V lost 10 bases and J lost 3 bases. Looked up from germline, CDR1 is MDHEN and CDR2 is SYDVKM. The CDR3 runs to 13 residues. CDR3 loop: CATLTGAIYEQYF. CDR3 DNA sequence: TGTGCCACCCTTACAGGGGCTATCTACGAGCAGTACTTC.

J is TRBJ1-1 and V is TRBV6-5; D ambiguous. The CDR3 is 13 residues long. V lost 8 bases to trimming and J lost 4 bases, with 14 bases between them. Germline V CDR1 and CDR2: MNHEY, SVGAGI. The CDR3 sequence is CASLRREGTEAFF. The CDR3 DNA is TGTGCCAGCTTAAGGAGGGAAGGCACTGAAGCTTTCTTT.

The chain links TRBV9 to TRBJ1-1; D possibly corresponds to TRBD1 (6 bases). Germline CDR1 and CDR2: SGDLS and YYNGEE. This CDR3 has 14 amino acids. V lost 3 bases, J lost 4 bases, and 13 bases lay in between. The CDR3 sequence: CASSAQQGSTEAFF. CDR3 coding DNA: TGTGCCAGCAGCGCACAACAGGGAAGCACTGAAGCTTTCTTT.

The CDR3 loop reads CASSLREGIFEQYF. As DNA, the CDR3 is TGTGCCAGCAGCTTAAGGGAGGGGATCTTCGAGCAGTACTTC. The V gene is TRBV11-2, the J gene TRBJ2-7; TRBD2 matches 7 bases. V lost 2 bases and J lost 6; bases outside the gene matches: 7. The CDR3 has 14 amino acids. Per the germline V gene, CDR1 is SGHAT and CDR2 is FQNNGV.

This chain joins TRBV19 and TRBJ2-7; D might be TRBD2 (6 bases). V was trimmed by 6 bases and J by 7 bases, leaving 13 bases between them. Germline V gene sequence: CDR1 LNHDA, CDR2 SQIVND (reference sequence). This CDR3 spans 12 amino acids. CDR3 region: CASSLLALEQYF. CDR3 DNA sequence: TGTGCCAGTAGCCTTCTAGCGTTAGAGCAGTACTTC. Complete variable domain (other parts from reference TRBV19 and TRBJ2-7): DGGITQSPKYLFRKEGQNVTLSCEQNLNHDAMYWYRQDPGQGLRLIYYSQIVNDFQKGDIAEGYSVSREKKESFPLTVTSAQKNPTAFYLCASSLLALEQYFGPGTRLTVT.

The genes are TRBV29-1 and TRBJ2-1, with TRBD1 matching 12 bases. Per germline, CDR1 SQVTM and CDR2 ANQGSEA. This CDR3 has 15 amino acids. Trimming took 5 bases from V and 5 from J; bases not matched to a gene: 7. CDR3 loop: CSVLGTGGFNNEQFF. As DNA, the CDR3 is TGCAGCGTTCTAGGGACAGGGGGCTTTAACAATGAGCAGTTCTTC.

This clone was seen once. This chain uses TRBV6-6 with TRBJ1-1, with TRBD1 identical over 7 bases. The CDR3 covers 14 residues. V gave up 2 bases and J gave up 11 bases; unmatched junction bases: 11. Germline V gene sequence: CDR1 MNHNY, CDR2 SVGAGI (reference sequence). The CDR3: CASSYNRGDIGAFF. The CDR3 DNA reads as TGTGCCAGCAGTTACAACAGGGGAGATATCGGGGCTTTCTTT.

The chain is built from TRBV15 and TRBJ2-5, with TRBD2 as a possible D gene (6 bases). Germline V CDR1 and CDR2: LNHNV, YYDKDF (reference sequence). The CDR3 runs to 14 residues. With 5 bases removed from V and 5 bases from J, the gap between germline ends came to 15 bases. The DNA of the CDR3 is TGTGCCACCAGCCGTCTATATGGGGGGGAGACCCAGTACTTC. This codes for CATSRLYGGETQYF.

The chain recombines TRBV4-1 with TRBJ2-7; TRBD2 is a possible D gene (5 bases). The V end was cut by 4 bases, the J end by 12 bases, with 25 bases between. Germline lookup yields CDR1 MGHRA and CDR2 YSYEKL. This CDR3 region has 15 residues. This CDR3 reads CASSPTDITTTIGYF. The CDR3 bases are TGCGCCAGCAGCCCCACCGACATTACTACGACTATCGGGTACTTC.